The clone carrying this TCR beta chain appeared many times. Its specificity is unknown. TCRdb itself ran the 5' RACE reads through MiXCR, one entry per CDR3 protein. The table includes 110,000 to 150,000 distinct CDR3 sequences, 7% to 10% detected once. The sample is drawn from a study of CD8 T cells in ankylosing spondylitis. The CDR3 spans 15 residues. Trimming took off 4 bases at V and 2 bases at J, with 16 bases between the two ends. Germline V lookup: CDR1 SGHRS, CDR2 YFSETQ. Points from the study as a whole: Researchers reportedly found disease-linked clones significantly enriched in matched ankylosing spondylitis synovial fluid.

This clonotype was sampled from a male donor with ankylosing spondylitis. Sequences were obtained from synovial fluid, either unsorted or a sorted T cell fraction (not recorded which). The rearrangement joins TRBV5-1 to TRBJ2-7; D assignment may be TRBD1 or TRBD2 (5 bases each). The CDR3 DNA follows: TGCGCCAGCAGCCCGTCCGGGGCCATCACCTACGAGCAGTACTTC. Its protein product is CASSPSGAITYEQYF.